This is a list of T cell receptor beta chains from one sample in a study of blood T cell repertoires in COVID-19. Assay used: immunoSEQ multiplex PCR; TCRdb lists only in-frame clones, some missing. The table has more than 95,000 clones, approximately 79% seen once. Sequencing was done on a sample of peripheral blood. The receptors were sampled from a man in his forties or fifties with acute or convalescent COVID-19. CDR3s include the opening cysteine and the closing phenylalanine or tryptophan. Fields, in order: clone size, V gene, D gene, J gene, CDR3 DNA, CDR3 protein. A D gene is named only where the DNA matches it firmly. Some rows mark clone size as missing; the rest say once, few, many or name a class of expanded clone.

.	TRBV21-1	.	TRBJ1-4	TGTGCCAGCAGCAGGGGGATAAGGGACAGTAATGAAAAACTGTTTTTT	CASSRGIRDSNEKLFF
.	TRBV7-2	.	TRBJ2-3	TGTGCCAGCAGCGTAGGACGACAGTCAGATACGCAGTATTTT	CASSVGRQSDTQYF
.	TRBV30	.	TRBJ1-1	TGTGCCTGGAGTGGTGACAGGACCACTGAAGCTTTCTTT	CAWSGDRTTEAFF
.	TRBV3-1/TRBV3-2	TRBD2	TRBJ2-5	TGTGCCAGCAGCCAAGGCCTAGCGGGGGGCCAAGAGACCCAGTACTTC	CASSQGLAGGQETQYF
.	TRBV30	TRBD1	TRBJ1-1	TGTGCCTGGGGGACAGGGGGCCTGATTCTGGCTTTCTTT	CAWGTGGLILAFF
.	TRBV19	.	TRBJ1-1	TGTGCCAGTAGACGGCAGGGATGGGTCACTGAAGCTTTCTTT	CASRRQGWVTEAFF
.	TRBV6-4	TRBD2	TRBJ2-1	TGTGCCAGCAGTGACACTAGCGGGGGATGGGATGAGCAGTTCTTC	CASSDTSGGWDEQFF
.	TRBV6-5	TRBD1	TRBJ2-7	TGTGCCAGCAGTTACTCACAGGGGGCCTTCGAGCAGTACTTC	CASSYSQGAFEQYF
.	TRBV19	TRBD1	TRBJ1-2	TGTGCCAGTAGTATCGGGACAGTTCGGGTCTATGGCTACACCTTC	CASSIGTVRVYGYTF
.	TRBV5-1	TRBD1	TRBJ1-3	TGCGCCAGCAGCGAACGGACAGGGAGTGGAAACACCATATATTTT	CASSERTGSGNTIYF
.	TRBV5-1	TRBD2	TRBJ2-1	TGCGCCAGCAGCTTGGAGCTAGCGGCTAATGAGCAGTTCTTC	CASSLELAANEQFF
.	TRBV5-1	TRBD1	TRBJ1-3	TGCGCCAGCAGCTTGGCCATCGGGCAGGGGGAGTCCCGCTCTGGAAACACCATATATTTT	CASSLAIGQGESRSGNTIYF
once	TRBV24-1	TRBD1	TRBJ2-7	TGTGCCACCAGTCGACAGGGCGACTACGAGCAGTACTTC	CATSRQGDYEQYF
.	TRBV30	.	TRBJ2-1	TGTGCCTGGACACAGGGCTTCTACAATGAGCAGTTCTTC	CAWTQGFYNEQFF
few	TRBV4-1	.	TRBJ1-3	TGCGCCAGCAGCCAGATTGGGGACAAATCGAGCGGAAACACCATATATTTT	CASSQIGDKSSGNTIYF
.	TRBV6-5	.	TRBJ1-1	TGTGCCAGCCACCGCAGGACTGAAGCTTTCTTT	CASHRRTEAFF
.	TRBV9	TRBD1	TRBJ1-6	TGTGCCAGCAGCGTAGAAGGACAGGGCGTCGGTTCACCCCTCCACTTT	CASSVEGQGVGSPLHF